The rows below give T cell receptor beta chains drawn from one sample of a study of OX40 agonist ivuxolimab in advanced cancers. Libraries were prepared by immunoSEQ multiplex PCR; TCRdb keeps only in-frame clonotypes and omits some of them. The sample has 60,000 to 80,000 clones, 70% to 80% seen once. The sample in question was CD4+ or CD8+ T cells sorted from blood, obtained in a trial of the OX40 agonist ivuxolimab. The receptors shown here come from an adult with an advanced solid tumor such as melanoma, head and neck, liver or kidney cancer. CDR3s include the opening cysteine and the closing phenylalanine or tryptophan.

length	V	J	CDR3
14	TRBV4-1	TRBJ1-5	CASSHRLLNQPQHF
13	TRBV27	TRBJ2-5	CASSLGPWQTQYF
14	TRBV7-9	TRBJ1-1	CASSLTDPNTEAFF
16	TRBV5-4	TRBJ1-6	CASSSPDRAHNSPLHF
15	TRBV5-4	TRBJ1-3	CASSQDRGSGNTIYF
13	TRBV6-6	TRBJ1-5	CASSDTSNQPQHF
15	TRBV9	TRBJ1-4	CASSVAGLIDEKLFF
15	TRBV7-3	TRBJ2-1	CASSLVVGSYNEQFF
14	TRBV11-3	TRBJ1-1	CASSSGGMNTEAFF
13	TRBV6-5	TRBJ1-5	CASSYLLGQPQHF
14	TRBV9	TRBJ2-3	CASSVGQSADTQYF
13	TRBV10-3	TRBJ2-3	CAIRLGITDTQYF
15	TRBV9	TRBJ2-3	CASSVSSGVTDTQYF
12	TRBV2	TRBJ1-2	CASSTDGYGYTF
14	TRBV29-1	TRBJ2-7	CSVKSGTSGRERYF
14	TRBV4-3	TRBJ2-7	CASSPGTVSYEQYF
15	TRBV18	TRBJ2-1	CASSPPASGFVEQFF
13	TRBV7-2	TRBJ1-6	CASSFGIYSPLHF
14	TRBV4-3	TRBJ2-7	CASSQVVGSYEQYF
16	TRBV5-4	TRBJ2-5	CASSLEGTGKGETQYF
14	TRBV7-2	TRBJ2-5	CASSSGTGSLAQYF
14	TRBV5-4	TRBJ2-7	CASSLGGLSYEQYF
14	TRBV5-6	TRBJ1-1	CASSLVALNTEAFF
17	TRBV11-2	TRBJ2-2	CASSAGQSIGDTGELFF
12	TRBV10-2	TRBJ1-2	CASAGFDYGYTF
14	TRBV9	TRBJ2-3	CASSLRPSSDTQYF
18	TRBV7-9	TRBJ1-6	CASSVGVGQSSYNSPLHF
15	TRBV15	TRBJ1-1	CATSKGQGGNTEAFF
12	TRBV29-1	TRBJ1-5	CSVGVTHQPQHF
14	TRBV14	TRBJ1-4	CASSRQGVNEKLFF
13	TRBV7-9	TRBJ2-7	CASSLATRGHGYF
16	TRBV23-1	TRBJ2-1	CASSQAPGQGGNEQFF
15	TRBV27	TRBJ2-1	CASSYGLAGHNEQFF
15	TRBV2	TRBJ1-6	CASSDLTMGNSPLHF
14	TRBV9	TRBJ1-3	CASSLETSGNTIYF
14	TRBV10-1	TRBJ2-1	CASDPGQGVDEQFF
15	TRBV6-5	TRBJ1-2	CASGPRDRINYGYTF
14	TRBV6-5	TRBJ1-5	CASRRTGSNQPQHF
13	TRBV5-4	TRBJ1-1	CASSLAGRTEAFF
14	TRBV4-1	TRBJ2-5	CASSTTGRGETQYF
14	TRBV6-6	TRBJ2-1	CASSDSWTTDEQFF
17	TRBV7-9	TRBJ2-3	CASSLLNSVVGTDTQYF
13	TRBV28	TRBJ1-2	CASSLYPYYGYTF
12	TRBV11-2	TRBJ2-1	CASSLTTDEQFF
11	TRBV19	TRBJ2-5	CASLGGETQYF
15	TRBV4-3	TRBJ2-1	CASSPRLAGLNEQFF
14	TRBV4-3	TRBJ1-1	CASSQAQQNTEAFF
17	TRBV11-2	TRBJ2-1	CASSEGTSGKIYNEQFF
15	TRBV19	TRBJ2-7	CASKVGWEGAYEQYF
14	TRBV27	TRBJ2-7	CASSLKGVLDEQYF
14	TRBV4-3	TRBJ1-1	CASSRGQGQPEAFF
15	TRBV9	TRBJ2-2	CASSFGQPNTGELFF
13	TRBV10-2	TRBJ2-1	CATSPNNYNEQFF
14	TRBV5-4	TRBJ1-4	CASSLGTDIEKLFF
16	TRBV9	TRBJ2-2	CASSVEGGPHGGELFF
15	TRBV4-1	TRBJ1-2	CASSQDYRPSDGYTF
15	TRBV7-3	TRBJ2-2	CASSLLSGGTGELFF
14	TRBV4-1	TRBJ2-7	CASSQAGDVYEQYF
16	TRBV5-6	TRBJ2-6	CASSLSPSSGANVLTF
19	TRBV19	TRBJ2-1	CASSIPRDSSSSYTNQQFF